Following are 21 T cell receptor beta chains from one sample sequenced in a study of OX40 agonist ivuxolimab in advanced cancers. Libraries were prepared by immunoSEQ multiplex PCR; TCRdb keeps only in-frame clonotypes and omits some of them. The sample lists 70,000 to 95,000 clones; roughly 82% were seen once. The sequencing here drew on CD4+ or CD8+ T cells sorted from blood, taken in a trial of the OX40 agonist ivuxolimab. These receptors were taken from an adult with an advanced solid tumor such as melanoma, head and neck, liver or kidney cancer.

The chain links TRBV7-3 to TRBJ1-3; 7 bases fit TRBD1. CDR1 and CDR2 from the germline V gene are SGHTA and FQGTGA. This CDR3 has 15 residues. Trimming removed 3 bases from V and 0 bases from J; junction bases left unmatched: 2. CDR3 coding DNA: TGTGCCAGCAGCTTCTCAGGGGGCTCTGGAAACACCATATATTTT. Translated, it gives CASSFSGGSGNTIYF.

The chain couples TRBV27 to TRBJ2-3, with D uncertain. Germline-derived CDR1 and CDR2 are MNHEY and SMNVEV (reference sequence). The length of the CDR3 is 15 residues. V lost 5 bases and J lost 0, with 12 bases in between. CDR3 in amino acids: CASSPALSSTDTQYF. CDR3 coding DNA: TGTGCCAGCAGTCCCGCTCTATCTAGCACAGATACGCAGTATTTT.

The chain is built from TRBV2 and TRBJ2-7; 9 bases fit TRBD1. J was trimmed by 1 base and V by 6 bases; bases with no gene match: 4. In germline, CDR1 is SNHLY, CDR2 FYNNEI. There are 14 residues in the CDR3. The chain's CDR3 is CASRTGGGSYEQYF. In DNA, the CDR3 is TGTGCCAGCAGGACAGGGGGGGGTTCCTACGAGCAGTACTTC.

The rearrangement links TRBV27 to TRBJ1-2; possibly TRBD1 for D (5 bases). Per germline, CDR1 MNHEY and CDR2 SMNVEV (reference sequence). The CDR3 extends over 14 amino acids. The ends were cut back, 0 bases at V and 2 bases at J, with 7 bases in the middle. DNA of the CDR3: TGTGCCAGCAGTTTATCAGACAGCAACTATGGCTACACCTTC. Translation gives CASSLSDSNYGYTF.

This chain connects TRBV11-2 to TRBJ1-1; D uncertain. Trimming stripped 3 bases from V and 6 bases from J, with 8 bases between. CDR1 SGHAT and CDR2 FQNNGV come from the germline V gene. This CDR3 contains 12 residues. CDR3 protein: CASSFGRAEAFF. The CDR3, as DNA: TGTGCCAGCAGCTTTGGACGGGCTGAAGCTTTCTTT.

This clone showed up just a few times. The chain carries TRBV6-1 and TRBJ1-1; D ambiguous. The CDR3 has 13 residues. With 1 base removed from V and 1 base from J, the gap between germline ends came to 4 bases. In germline, CDR1 is MNHNS, CDR2 SASEGT. The CDR3 DNA reads as TGTGCCAGCAGTGAAGGGGGGAACACTGAAGCTTTCTTT. This translates into CASSEGGNTEAFF.

The chain employs TRBV11-1 and TRBJ2-2; TRBD1 agrees at 10 bases. In germline, CDR1 is SGHAT, CDR2 FQDESV (reference sequence). CDR3 length equals 17 residues. J lost 5 bases, V lost 4 bases, and 10 bases had no gene match. The CDR3 DNA reads TGTGCCAGCAGCTCCGGAACCTGGACAGGGGGGACCGGGGAGCTGTTTTTT. It specifies CASSSGTWTGGTGELFF.

The J gene is TRBJ1-1, the V gene TRBV6-5; 8 bases are a match to TRBD1. V trimming: 5 bases; J trimming: 7 bases; junction bases outside the gene matches: 3. There are 12 residues in the CDR3. Germline V gives CDR1 MNHEY, CDR2 SVGAGI. CDR3 sequence: CASSDRGREAFF. The CDR3 DNA sequence: TGTGCCAGCAGTGACAGGGGACGTGAAGCTTTCTTT.

This chain connects TRBV19 to TRBJ2-2; weak D call: TRBD1 (6 bases). Germline V gives CDR1 LNHDA, CDR2 SQIVND (reference sequence). The CDR3 totals 14 residues. V dropped 4 bases and J dropped 9 bases, with 15 bases sitting between them. The CDR3 sequence is CASSRTERSRELFF. CDR3 DNA sequence: TGTGCCAGTAGTAGGACAGAGCGGTCCAGGGAGCTGTTTTTT.

V gene TRBV6-5 combines with J gene TRBJ2-3; 11 bases match TRBD2. The J segment lost 8 bases and the V segment lost 5 bases, leaving 9 bases of the junction unmatched. This CDR3 has 15 amino acids. CDR1 is MNHEY, CDR2 SVGAGI, per germline. The CDR3 loop reads CASSRLAGPGGTQYF. The DNA of the CDR3 is TGTGCCAGCAGTAGACTAGCGGGGCCCGGGGGTACGCAGTATTTT.

The chain joins TRBV5-1 to TRBJ2-2; 8 bases agree with TRBD1. The length of the CDR3 is 15 residues. Germline V lookup: CDR1 SGHRS, CDR2 YFSETQ. The V gene end was trimmed by 3 bases and the J gene end by 6 bases; junction bases not matched to a gene: 7. The CDR3 DNA is TGCGCCAGCAGCTCCCCAGGGGGCGCTTCCGGGGAGCTGTTTTTT. It codes for CASSSPGGASGELFF.

V gene TRBV7-6 combines with J gene TRBJ2-1; 12 nucleotides line up with TRBD2. The CDR3 has 14 amino acids. The junction had 3 bases not matched to a gene; V was cut back by 6 bases and J by 6 bases. CDR1 and CDR2 from the germline V gene are SGHVS and FNYEAQ. DNA for the CDR3: TGTGCCAGCAGATCTAGCGGGGGGGCCAATGAGCAGTTCTTC. It codes for CASRSSGGANEQFF.

V and J are TRBV2 and TRBJ1-1, with no clear D. The CDR3 consists of 14 residues. Trimming took off 8 bases at V and 0 bases at J, with 13 bases between the two ends. Germline V gene sequence: CDR1 SNHLY, CDR2 FYNNEI. The CDR3: CASARLDLNTEAFF. CDR3 DNA: TGTGCCAGCGCCCGGTTGGATTTGAACACTGAAGCTTTCTTT.

V and J are TRBV19 and TRBJ1-1; maybe TRBD1 (6 bases). Germline V gives CDR1 LNHDA, CDR2 SQIVND (reference sequence). The V and J ends lost 9 bases and 0 bases respectively, with 17 bases between them. The CDR3 runs 15 residues. The CDR3 is CASKTGSKMNTEAFF. The CDR3 DNA reads TGTGCCAGCAAGACAGGAAGTAAGATGAACACTGAAGCTTTCTTT. Using reference TRBV19 and TRBJ1-1 for the parts outside the CDR3, the full variable domain is DGGITQSPKYLFRKEGQNVTLSCEQNLNHDAMYWYRQDPGQGLRLIYYSQIVNDFQKGDIAEGYSVSREKKESFPLTVTSAQKNPTAFYLCASKTGSKMNTEAFFGQGTRLTVV.

The V gene is TRBV5-8, the J gene TRBJ2-3; TRBD2 aligns across 8 bases. CDR3 length: 16 residues. The trim removed 4 bases at V and 2 bases at J, leaving 9 bases unmatched. Germline V gene data show CDR1 as SGHTS and CDR2 as YDEGEE. The CDR3 spells CASSKKPTSDTDTQYF. CDR3 nucleotides: TGTGCCAGCAGCAAAAAACCGACTAGCGACACAGATACGCAGTATTTT.

Regarding this clone: Mismatch with germline at one junction end may stem from a read error. This sequence joins TRBV7-7 and TRBJ2-1; D is unclear. Germline lookup yields CDR1 SSHAT and CDR2 FNYEAQ (reference sequence). The CDR3 sequence is 13 residues long. The CDR3 sequence: CASSSGPNNEQFF. The CDR3 bases are TGTGCTAGCAGCTCCGGGCCAAACAATGAGCAGTTCTTC. The variable domain in full, with the rest retrieved from reference TRBV7-7 and TRBJ2-1, is GAGVSQSPRYKVTKRGQDVTLRCDPISSHATLYWYQQALGQGPEFLTYFNYEAQPDKSGLPSDRFSAERPEGSISTLTIQRTEQRDSAMYRCASSSGPNNEQFFGPGTRLTVL.

The chain combines TRBV27 with TRBJ1-3; 8 nucleotides agree with TRBD1. CDR3 size: 15 residues. With 4 bases clipped from V and 2 bases from J, the junction kept 4 bases outside the gene matches. In germline, CDR1 is MNHEY, CDR2 SMNVEV (reference sequence). This CDR3 is CASSWTGQPGNTIYF. CDR3 sequence (DNA): TGTGCCAGCAGTTGGACAGGGCAACCTGGAAACACCATATATTTT.

This chain connects TRBV2 to TRBJ2-7; D is uncertain. CDR1 is SNHLY, CDR2 FYNNEI, per germline. V was trimmed by 2 bases and J by 4 bases, leaving 9 bases between them. The CDR3 has 13 residues. For the CDR3, the DNA is TGTGCCAGCAGTGAATGGGATAATTACGAGCAGTACTTC. Residues: CASSEWDNYEQYF.

This sequence joins TRBV4-1 and TRBJ1-1, with 8 bases fitting TRBD1. The germline CDR1 and CDR2 sequences are MGHRA and YSYEKL. The length of the CDR3 is 14 residues. After removal of 1 base from V and 6 bases from J, the junction contained 4 bases not matched to a gene. CDR3 sequence (DNA): TGCGCCAGCAGCCAAGTCCCAGGGGGCCCTGAAGCTTTCTTT. This codes for CASSQVPGGPEAFF.

The J gene is TRBJ2-7, the V gene TRBV14; D gene uncertain. Germline CDR1 and CDR2: SGHDN and FVKESK. V lost 3 bases, J lost 3 bases, and 9 bases lay in between. The CDR3 length is 13 residues. For the CDR3, the DNA is TGTGCCAGCAGCCATGGCGGAGTCTACGAGCAGTACTTC. Residues: CASSHGGVYEQYF.

V gene TRBV10-3 combines with J gene TRBJ1-1, with a tentative D call TRBD1 (5 bases). This CDR3 has 12 residues. Trimming took off 8 bases at V and 6 bases at J, with 13 bases between the two ends. Germline V gene lookup returns CDR1 ENHRY and CDR2 SYGVKD. The CDR3 region is CAIARGGAEAFF. The CDR3 DNA sequence: TGTGCCATCGCCCGGGGGGGTGCTGAAGCTTTCTTT.